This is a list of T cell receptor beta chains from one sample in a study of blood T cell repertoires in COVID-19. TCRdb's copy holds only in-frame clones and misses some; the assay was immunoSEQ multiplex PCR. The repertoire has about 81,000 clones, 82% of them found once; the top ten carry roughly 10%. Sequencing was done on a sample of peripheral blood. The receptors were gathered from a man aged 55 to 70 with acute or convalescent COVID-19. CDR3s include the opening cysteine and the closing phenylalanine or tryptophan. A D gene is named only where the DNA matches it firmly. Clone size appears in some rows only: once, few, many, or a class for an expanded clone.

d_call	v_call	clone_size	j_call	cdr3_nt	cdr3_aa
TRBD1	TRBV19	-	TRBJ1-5	TGTGCCAGTAGTACCGCGGGACAGGGAATCTGGCAGCCCCAGCATTTT	CASSTAGQGIWQPQHF
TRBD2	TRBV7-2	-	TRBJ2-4	TGTGCCAGCAGCTCAGGACTAGCCGGGTCCAAAAACATTCAGTACTTC	CASSSGLAGSKNIQYF
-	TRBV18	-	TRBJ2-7	TGTGCCAGCTCACCTTTAGGACAGAACTACGAGCAGTACTTC	CASSPLGQNYEQYF
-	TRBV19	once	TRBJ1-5	TGTGCCAGTAGTAGTTCAGGCTACGGTGGCAATCAGCCCCAGCATTTT	CASSSSGYGGNQPQHF
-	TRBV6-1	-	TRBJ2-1	TGTGCCAGCAGTGAAGCTCAGGGGGGCCCCTACAATGAGCAGTTCTTC	CASSEAQGGPYNEQFF
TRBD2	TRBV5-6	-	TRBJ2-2	TGTGCCAGCAGCTTGCTTGGATCGGAGCGGGGAAACACCGGGGAGCTGTTTTTT	CASSLLGSERGNTGELFF
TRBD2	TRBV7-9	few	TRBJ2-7	TGTGCCAGCAGCGCCCTACTAGCGGGAGAGTACGAGCAGTACTTC	CASSALLAGEYEQYF
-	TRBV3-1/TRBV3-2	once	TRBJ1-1	TGTGCCAGCAGCCGAAAAGGGTTTGGGGGGGAGGCTTTCTTT	CASSRKGFGGEAFF
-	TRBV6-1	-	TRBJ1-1	TGTGCCAGCAGTGAGCCCTGGGGCAGCGCGTCGAACACTGAAGCTTTCTTT	CASSEPWGSASNTEAFF
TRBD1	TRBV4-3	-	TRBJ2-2	TGCGCCAGCAGCCAACTTCTCCAGGGGGCCGGGGAGCTGTTTTTT	CASSQLLQGAGELFF
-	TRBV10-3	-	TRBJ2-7	TGTGCCACCGCGCCGGACTCCACCTACGAGCAGTACTTC	CATAPDSTYEQYF
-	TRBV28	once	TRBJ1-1	TGTGCCAGCAGTTTATCCGGGTCTGAAGCTTTCTTT	CASSLSGSEAFF
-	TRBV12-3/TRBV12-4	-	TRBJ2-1	TGTGCCAGCAGTTTAGGGCACAATGAGCAGTTCTTC	CASSLGHNEQFF